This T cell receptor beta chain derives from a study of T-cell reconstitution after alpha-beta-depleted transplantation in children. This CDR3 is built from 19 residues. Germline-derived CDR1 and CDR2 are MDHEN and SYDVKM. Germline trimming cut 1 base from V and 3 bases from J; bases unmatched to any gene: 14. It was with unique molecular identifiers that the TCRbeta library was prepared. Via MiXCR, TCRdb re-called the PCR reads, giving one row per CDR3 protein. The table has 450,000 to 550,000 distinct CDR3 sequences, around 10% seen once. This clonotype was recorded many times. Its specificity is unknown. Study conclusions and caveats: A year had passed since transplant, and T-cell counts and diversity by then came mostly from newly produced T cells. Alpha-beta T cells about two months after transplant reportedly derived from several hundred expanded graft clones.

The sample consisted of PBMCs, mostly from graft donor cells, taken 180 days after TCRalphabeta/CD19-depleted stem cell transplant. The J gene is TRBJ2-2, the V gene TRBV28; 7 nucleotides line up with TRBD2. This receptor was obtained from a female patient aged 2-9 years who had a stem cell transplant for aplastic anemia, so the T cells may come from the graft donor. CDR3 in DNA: TGTGCCAGCAGTTTATTCATCGTGTGGGAGGGCCCCCACACCGGGGAGCTGTTTTTT. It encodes CASSLFIVWEGPHTGELFF.